The rows below give T cell receptor beta chains drawn from one sample of a study of molecular identifiers for immune sequencing clone quantification. In TCRdb, the PCR reads were re-called with MiXCR into one record per CDR3 protein. This sample yields approximately 35,000 distinct CDR3 sequences, of which 15% to 20% are seen a single time; under 1.4% belongs to the top ten. The sequenced material came from naive CD8+ T cells from blood, with Jurkat cell RNA spiked in. The source of these receptors is a human donor in good health. Some libraries in this study had Jurkat cell RNA spiked in. Each CDR3 is given without its conserved first and last residue. Some rows mark clone size as missing; the rest say once, few, many or name a class of expanded clone.

v_call	j_call	clone_size	cdr3_aa
TRBV6-5	TRBJ2-1	.	ASSRLAGYNEQF
TRBV12-3/TRBV12-4	TRBJ2-5	.	ASSWSGARLQETQY
TRBV4-3	TRBJ1-3	many	ASSQDSRTSGNTIY
TRBV27	TRBJ2-7	many	ASSFPGLAGWY
TRBV27	TRBJ2-2	many	ASTFTGGTGELF
TRBV5-1	TRBJ2-5	many	ASSWTGSRETQY
TRBV7-6	TRBJ2-3	many	ASSLAGGPSTDTQY
TRBV6-5	TRBJ2-7	.	ASSYSKSGAKYGQY
TRBV13	TRBJ2-3	many	ASSHRLAGGSTDTQY
TRBV6-2/TRBV6-3	TRBJ2-7	many	ASSYSGPYEQY
TRBV27	TRBJ2-1	many	ASSLRTSGRYNEQF
TRBV29-1	TRBJ2-1	many	SVIHKADYNEQF
TRBV7-9	TRBJ2-3	medium-sized	ASDLSPLRDTQY
TRBV28	TRBJ2-7	many	ASSLQGPFSYEQY
TRBV7-8	TRBJ1-1	many	ASSLGQGGASTEAF
TRBV6-2/TRBV6-3	TRBJ2-1	.	ASSLWDRGNEQF
TRBV10-1	TRBJ2-7	many	ASSSTTGYEQY
TRBV20-1	TRBJ2-7	many	SAQGGRAYEQY
TRBV5-8	TRBJ2-7	.	ASSIAGGLTYEQY
TRBV20-1	TRBJ2-1	.	SAENLTGGLIGNEQF
TRBV27	TRBJ2-2	many	ASSLGRMNTGELF
TRBV14	TRBJ2-7	many	ASSQESGTYEQY
TRBV12-3/TRBV12-4	TRBJ1-6	few	ASSPRDSNSPLH
TRBV7-3	TRBJ2-1	.	ASSLTSGGRASYNEQF
TRBV20-1	TRBJ2-3	many	SAGGQLYTDTQY
TRBV11-2	TRBJ2-5	few	ARPVTSGQETQY
TRBV5-8	TRBJ2-3	many	ASSGYVGTDTQY
TRBV9	TRBJ1-1	few	ASSVVGGAHSVNTEAF
TRBV29-1	TRBJ1-2	many	SVELSNYGYT
TRBV5-1	TRBJ2-1	.	ASSSHSGTGDSEQF
TRBV6-6	TRBJ2-7	many	APSGRAYEQY
TRBV4-1	TRBJ2-7	many	ASSPAGIEQY
TRBV7-2	TRBJ2-1	.	ASSLLLGIGYNEQF
TRBV19	TRBJ1-1	many	ASSTPDRAGTEAF
TRBV7-9	TRBJ1-3	many	ASSLVAGGNTIY
TRBV29-1	TRBJ2-1	many	SVGSYNEQF
TRBV15	TRBJ2-3	few	ATSKWPTDTQY
TRBV19	TRBJ2-1	few	ASRIGQGYYNEQF
TRBV11-2	TRBJ2-3	many	ASSPWGGRARADTQY
TRBV15	TRBJ2-7	few	ATSRDALAGPYEQY
TRBV5-1	TRBJ2-3	medium-sized	ASSLVPTDTQY
TRBV20-1	TRBJ1-1	many	SAREVGLGTMAF
TRBV28	TRBJ2-1	many	ASSLSGQYLYNEQF
TRBV12-3/TRBV12-4	TRBJ2-6	many	ASKYSLGTLDSGANVLT
TRBV4-1	TRBJ2-5	many	ASSQDSALETQY